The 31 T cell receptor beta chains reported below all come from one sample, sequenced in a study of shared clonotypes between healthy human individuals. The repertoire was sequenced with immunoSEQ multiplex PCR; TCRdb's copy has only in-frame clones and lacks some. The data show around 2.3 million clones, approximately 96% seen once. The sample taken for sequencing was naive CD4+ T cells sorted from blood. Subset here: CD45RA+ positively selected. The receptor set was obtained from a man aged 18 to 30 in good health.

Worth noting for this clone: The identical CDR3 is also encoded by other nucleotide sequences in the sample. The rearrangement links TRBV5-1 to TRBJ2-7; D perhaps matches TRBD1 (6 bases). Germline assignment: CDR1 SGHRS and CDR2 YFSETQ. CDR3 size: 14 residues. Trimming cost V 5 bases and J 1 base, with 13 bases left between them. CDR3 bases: TGCGCCAGCAGGCAGACAGGCGATTCCTACGAGCAGTACTTC. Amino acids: CASRQTGDSYEQYF.

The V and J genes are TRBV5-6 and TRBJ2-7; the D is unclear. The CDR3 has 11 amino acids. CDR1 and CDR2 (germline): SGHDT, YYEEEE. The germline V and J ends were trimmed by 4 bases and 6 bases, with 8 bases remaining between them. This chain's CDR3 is CASSRSSEQYF. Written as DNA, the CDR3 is TGTGCCAGCAGCCGAAGTTCCGAGCAGTACTTC.

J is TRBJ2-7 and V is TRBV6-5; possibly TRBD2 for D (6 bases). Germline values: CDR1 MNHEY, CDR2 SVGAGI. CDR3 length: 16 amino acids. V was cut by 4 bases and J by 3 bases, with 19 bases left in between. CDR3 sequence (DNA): TGTGCCAGCAGTTGGGGACTCCCCCGAAGTGGCTACGAGCAGTACTTC. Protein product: CASSWGLPRSGYEQYF.

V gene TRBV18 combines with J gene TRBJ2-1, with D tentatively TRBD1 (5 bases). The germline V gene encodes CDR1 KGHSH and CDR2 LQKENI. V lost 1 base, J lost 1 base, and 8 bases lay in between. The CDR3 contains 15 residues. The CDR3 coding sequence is TGTGCCAGCTCACCACTGGGGCAGTCCTACAATGAGCAGTTCTTC. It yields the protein CASSPLGQSYNEQFF.

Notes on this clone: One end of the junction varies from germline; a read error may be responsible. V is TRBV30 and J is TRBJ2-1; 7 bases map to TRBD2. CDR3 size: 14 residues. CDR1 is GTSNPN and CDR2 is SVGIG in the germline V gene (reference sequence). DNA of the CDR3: TGTGCCTGGAGAGGCGGGGGTGGATACAATGAGCGGTTCTTC. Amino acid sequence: CAWRGGGGYNERFF.

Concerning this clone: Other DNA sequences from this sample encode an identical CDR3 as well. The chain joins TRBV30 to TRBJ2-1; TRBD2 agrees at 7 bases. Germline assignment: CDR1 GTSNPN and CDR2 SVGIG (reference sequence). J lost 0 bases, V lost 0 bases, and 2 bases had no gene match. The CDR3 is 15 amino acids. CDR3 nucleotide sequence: TGTGCCTGGAGTGTACGCGGGGGCTCCTACAATGAGCAGTTCTTC. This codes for CAWSVRGGSYNEQFF.

CDR3 DNA sequence: TGTGCCAGTAGTAGCACGCCCACCTACGAGCAGTACTTC. This sequence encodes CASSSTPTYEQYF. The rearrangement joins TRBV19 to TRBJ2-7; D unclear. The CDR3 has 13 residues. Trimming pared 4 bases from V and 2 bases from J, leaving 9 bases between. Germline V gene data show CDR1 as LNHDA and CDR2 as SQIVND (reference sequence).

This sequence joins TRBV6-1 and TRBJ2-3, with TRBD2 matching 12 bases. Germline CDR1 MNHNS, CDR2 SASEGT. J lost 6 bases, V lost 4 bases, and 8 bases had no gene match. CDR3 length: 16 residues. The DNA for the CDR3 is TGTGCCAGCAGTGCTGCTAGCGGGGGGGCAAGCGATACGCAGTATTTT. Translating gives CASSAASGGASDTQYF.

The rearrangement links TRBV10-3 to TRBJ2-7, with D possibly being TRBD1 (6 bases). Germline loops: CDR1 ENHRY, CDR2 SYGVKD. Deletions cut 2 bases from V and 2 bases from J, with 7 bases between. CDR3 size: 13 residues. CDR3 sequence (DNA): TGTGCCATCAGTGAGGGACAGCCCTACGAGCAGTACTTC. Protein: CAISEGQPYEQYF.

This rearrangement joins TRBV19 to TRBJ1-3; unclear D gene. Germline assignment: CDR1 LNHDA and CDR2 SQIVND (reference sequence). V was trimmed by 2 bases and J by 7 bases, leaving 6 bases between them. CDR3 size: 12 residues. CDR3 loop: CASSIRANTIYF. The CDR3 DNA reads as TGTGCCAGTAGTATACGGGCGAACACCATATATTTT. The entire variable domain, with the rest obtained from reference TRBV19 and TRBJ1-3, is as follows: DGGITQSPKYLFRKEGQNVTLSCEQNLNHDAMYWYRQDPGQGLRLIYYSQIVNDFQKGDIAEGYSVSREKKESFPLTVTSAQKNPTAFYLCASSIRANTIYFGEGSWLTVV.

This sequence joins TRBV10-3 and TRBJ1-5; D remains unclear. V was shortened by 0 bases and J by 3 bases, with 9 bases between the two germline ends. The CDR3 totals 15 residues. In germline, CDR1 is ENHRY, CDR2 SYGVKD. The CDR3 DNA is TGTGCCATCAGTGAGTCGATGGGGATCAATCAGCCCCAGCATTTT. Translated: CAISESMGINQPQHF.

The CDR3 DNA is TGCGCCAGCAGCCAAGAAAAGACAGGGTTGTCCGAGCAGTACTTC. Protein: CASSQEKTGLSEQYF. The chain employs TRBV4-3 and TRBJ2-7; 7 nucleotides line up with TRBD1. The V gene end was trimmed by 0 bases and the J gene end by 6 bases; junction bases not matched to a gene: 8. The CDR3 runs to 15 residues. Germline V gene data show CDR1 as LGHNA and CDR2 as YSLEER.

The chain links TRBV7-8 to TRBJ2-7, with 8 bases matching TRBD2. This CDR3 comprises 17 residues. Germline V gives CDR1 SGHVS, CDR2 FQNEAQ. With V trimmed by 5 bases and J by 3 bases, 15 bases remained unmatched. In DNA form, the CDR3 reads TGTGCCAGCAGCCCACGCGGAATGGCGGGGGGTTACTACGAGCAGTACTTC. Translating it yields CASSPRGMAGGYYEQYF.

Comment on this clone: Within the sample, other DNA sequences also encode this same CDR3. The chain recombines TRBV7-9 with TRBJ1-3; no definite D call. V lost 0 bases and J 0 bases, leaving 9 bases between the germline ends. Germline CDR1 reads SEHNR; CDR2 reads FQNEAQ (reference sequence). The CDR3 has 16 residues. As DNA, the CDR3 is TGTGCCAGCAGCTTAGCATTAGGGAACTCTGGAAACACCATATATTTT. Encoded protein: CASSLALGNSGNTIYF.

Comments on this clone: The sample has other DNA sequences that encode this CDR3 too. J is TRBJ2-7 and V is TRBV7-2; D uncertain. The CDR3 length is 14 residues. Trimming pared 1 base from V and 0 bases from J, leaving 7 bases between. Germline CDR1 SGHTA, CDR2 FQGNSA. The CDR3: CASSLEASSYEQYF. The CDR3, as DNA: TGTGCCAGCAGCTTAGAGGCGAGCTCCTACGAGCAGTACTTC.

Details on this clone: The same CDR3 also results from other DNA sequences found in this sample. As DNA, the CDR3 is TGTGCCAGCAGTCGGACGGTTCTAGCCAAAAACATTCAGTACTTC. It is translated as CASSRTVLAKNIQYF. J is TRBJ2-4 and V is TRBV28; no firm D call. The CDR3 sequence is 15 residues long. Germline CDR1 and CDR2: MDHEN and SYDVKM. The germline V and J ends were trimmed by 5 bases and 0 bases, with 11 bases remaining between them.

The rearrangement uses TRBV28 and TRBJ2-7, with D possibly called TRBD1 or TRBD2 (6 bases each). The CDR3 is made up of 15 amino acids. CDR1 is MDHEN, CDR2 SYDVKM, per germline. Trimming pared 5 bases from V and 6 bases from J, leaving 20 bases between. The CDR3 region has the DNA TGTGCCAGCAGTCTCTCCGGTGGGGGGCGCATCGAGCAGTACTTC. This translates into CASSLSGGGRIEQYF.

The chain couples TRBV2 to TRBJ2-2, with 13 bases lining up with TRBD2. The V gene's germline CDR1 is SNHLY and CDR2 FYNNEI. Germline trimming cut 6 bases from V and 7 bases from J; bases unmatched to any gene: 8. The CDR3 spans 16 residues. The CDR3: CASRQSGTSGIGELFF. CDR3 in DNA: TGTGCCAGCAGACAATCCGGGACTAGCGGGATCGGGGAGCTGTTTTTT.

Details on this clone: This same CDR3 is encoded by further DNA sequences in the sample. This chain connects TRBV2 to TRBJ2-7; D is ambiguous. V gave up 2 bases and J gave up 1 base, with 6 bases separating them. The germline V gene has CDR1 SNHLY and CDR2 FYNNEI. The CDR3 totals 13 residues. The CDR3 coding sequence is TGTGCCAGCAGTGAATCGCGATCCTACGAGCAGTACTTC. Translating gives CASSESRSYEQYF.

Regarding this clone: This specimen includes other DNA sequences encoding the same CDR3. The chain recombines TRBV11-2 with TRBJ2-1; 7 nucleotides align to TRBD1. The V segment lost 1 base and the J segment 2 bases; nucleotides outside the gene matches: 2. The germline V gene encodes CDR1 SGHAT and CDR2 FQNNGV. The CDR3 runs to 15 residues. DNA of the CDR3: TGTGCCAGCAGCTTAGGACAGGGTACCTACAATGAGCAGTTCTTC. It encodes CASSLGQGTYNEQFF.

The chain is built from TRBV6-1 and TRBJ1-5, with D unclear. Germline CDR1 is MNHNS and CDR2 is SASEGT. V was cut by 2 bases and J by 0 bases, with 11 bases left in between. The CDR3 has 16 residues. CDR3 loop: CASSELASFSNQPQHF. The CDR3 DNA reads TGTGCCAGCAGTGAATTAGCCAGCTTTAGCAATCAGCCCCAGCATTTT.

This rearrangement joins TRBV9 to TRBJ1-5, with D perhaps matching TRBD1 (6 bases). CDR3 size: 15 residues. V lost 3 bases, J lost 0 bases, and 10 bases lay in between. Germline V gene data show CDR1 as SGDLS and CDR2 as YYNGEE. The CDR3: CASSDSTGSNQPQHF. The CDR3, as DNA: TGTGCCAGCAGCGACTCGACAGGTAGCAATCAGCCCCAGCATTTT.

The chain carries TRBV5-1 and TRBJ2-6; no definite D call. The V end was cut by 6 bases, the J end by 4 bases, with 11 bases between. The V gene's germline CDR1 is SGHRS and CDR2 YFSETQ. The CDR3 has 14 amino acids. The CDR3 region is CASTTDPGANVLTF. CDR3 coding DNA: TGCGCCAGCACAACAGACCCCGGGGCCAACGTCCTGACTTTC. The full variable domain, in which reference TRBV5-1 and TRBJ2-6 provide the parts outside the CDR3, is KAGVTQTPRYLIKTRGQQVTLSCSPISGHRSVSWYQQTPGQGLQFLFEYFSETQRNKGNFPGRFSGRQFSNSRSEMNVSTLELGDSALYLCASTTDPGANVLTFGAGSRLTVL.

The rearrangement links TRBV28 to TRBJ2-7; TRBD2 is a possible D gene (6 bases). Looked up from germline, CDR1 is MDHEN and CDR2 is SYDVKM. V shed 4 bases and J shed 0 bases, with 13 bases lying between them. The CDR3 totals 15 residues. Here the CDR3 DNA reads TGTGCCAGCAGTTGGGGCTGGGAGGACTCCTACGAGCAGTACTTC. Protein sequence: CASSWGWEDSYEQYF.

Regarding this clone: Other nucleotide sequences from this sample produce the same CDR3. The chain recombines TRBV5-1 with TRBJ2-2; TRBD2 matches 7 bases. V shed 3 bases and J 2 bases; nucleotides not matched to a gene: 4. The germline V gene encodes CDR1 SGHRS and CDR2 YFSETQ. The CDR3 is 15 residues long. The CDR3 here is CASSSGLVNTGELFF. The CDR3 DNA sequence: TGCGCCAGCAGCTCAGGACTAGTTAACACCGGGGAGCTGTTTTTT.

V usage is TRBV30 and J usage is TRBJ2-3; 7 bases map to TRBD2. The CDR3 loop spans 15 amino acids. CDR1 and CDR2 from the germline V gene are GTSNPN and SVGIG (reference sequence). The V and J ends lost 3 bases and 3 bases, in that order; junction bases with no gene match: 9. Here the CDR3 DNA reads TGTGCCTGGAGGGGTGGCGGGAGAGGAACAGATACGCAGTATTTT. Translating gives CAWRGGGRGTDTQYF.

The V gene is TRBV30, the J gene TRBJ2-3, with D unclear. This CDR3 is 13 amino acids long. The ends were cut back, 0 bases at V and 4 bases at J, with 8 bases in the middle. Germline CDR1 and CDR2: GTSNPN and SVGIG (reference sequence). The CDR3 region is CAWSVGFPDTQYF. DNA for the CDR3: TGTGCCTGGAGTGTAGGTTTTCCAGATACGCAGTATTTT.

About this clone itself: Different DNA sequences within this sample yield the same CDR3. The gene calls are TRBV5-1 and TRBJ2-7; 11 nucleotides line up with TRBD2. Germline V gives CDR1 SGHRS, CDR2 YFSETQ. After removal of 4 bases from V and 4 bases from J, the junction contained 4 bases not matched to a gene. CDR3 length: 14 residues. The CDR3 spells CASSLAGGGYEQYF. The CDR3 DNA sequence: TGCGCCAGCAGCCTAGCGGGAGGTGGGTACGAGCAGTACTTC.

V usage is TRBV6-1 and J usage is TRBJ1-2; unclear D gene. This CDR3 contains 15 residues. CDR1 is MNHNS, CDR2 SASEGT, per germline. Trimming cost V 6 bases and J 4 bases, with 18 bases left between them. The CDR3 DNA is TGTGCCAGCAGCCCCGGGTGGGTAGGGAGCTATGGCTACACCTTC. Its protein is CASSPGWVGSYGYTF.

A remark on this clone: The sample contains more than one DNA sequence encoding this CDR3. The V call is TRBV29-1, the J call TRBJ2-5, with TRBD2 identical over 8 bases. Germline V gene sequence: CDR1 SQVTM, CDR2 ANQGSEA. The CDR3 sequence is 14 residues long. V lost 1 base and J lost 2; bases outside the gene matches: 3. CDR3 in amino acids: CSVEARLAQETQYF. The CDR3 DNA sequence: TGCAGCGTTGAAGCCAGACTAGCGCAAGAGACCCAGTACTTC.

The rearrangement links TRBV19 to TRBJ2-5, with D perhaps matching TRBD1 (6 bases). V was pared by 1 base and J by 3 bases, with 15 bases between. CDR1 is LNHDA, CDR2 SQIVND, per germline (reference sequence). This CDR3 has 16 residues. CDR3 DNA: TGTGCCAGTAGTATAGGTCAGGGGTTAACTAAAGAGACCCAGTACTTC. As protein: CASSIGQGLTKETQYF.